The sequence of this TCR beta chain was determined in a study of control samples from healthy donors and cancer patients. Sequencing was performed with immunoSEQ multiplex PCR; in TCRdb, only in-frame clones are kept and a portion is missing. The sample holds about 150,000 clones; about 94% are singletons and the top ten take around 6.2%. This clone was detected once. Germline V gene lookup returns CDR1 SEHNR and CDR2 FQNEAQ (reference sequence). V gave up 5 bases and J gave up 12 bases, with 2 bases separating them. This CDR3 is built from 8 residues. The TCR sequence derives from a middle-aged man in good health. The rearrangement uses TRBV7-9 and TRBJ2-1; D unclear. The sequencing sample was made of blood. The CDR3, as DNA: TGTGCCAGCAGCGCGCAGTTCTTC. It translates to CASSAQFF.